This entry lists 16 T cell receptor beta chains sequenced from one sample in a study of response to subunit inactivated influenza vaccine. TCRdb analysed the RT-PCR reads with MiXCR anew, one entry per CDR3 protein. Of about 530,000 distinct CDR3 sequences in the sample, over 9.5% were seen once. Sequencing was performed on PBMCs from blood, taken on the day of vaccination. The receptors were sampled from a man aged 45 to 65 who received an inactivated influenza vaccine.

The sample holds a few counts of this clonotype. V is TRBV20-1 and J is TRBJ2-7, with unresolved D. Trimming stripped 5 bases from V and 6 bases from J, with 11 bases between. Per germline, CDR1 DFQATT and CDR2 SNEGSKA (reference sequence). The CDR3 sequence is 11 residues long. CDR3 coding DNA: TGCAGTGCTTTTGGTGAGGCCGAGCAGTACTTC. Its protein is CSAFGEAEQYF.

There are a few counts of this clonotype. The gene calls are TRBV5-6 and TRBJ1-2, with 9 positions matching TRBD1. The CDR3 is 15 amino acids. The germline V gene encodes CDR1 SGHDT and CDR2 YYEEEE. The V gene end was trimmed by 2 bases and the J gene end by 4 bases; junction bases not matched to a gene: 6. CDR3 DNA sequence: TGTGCCAGCAGCTTCACGGGACAGGGACCCTATGGCTACACCTTC. Its protein is CASSFTGQGPYGYTF.

Note on this clonotype: A read error may explain this, as a much larger clone is one base away. In DNA, the CDR3 is TGTGCCAGCAGCTTCGCGGGAGCGGGGGGAGCCACAGATACGCAGTATTTT. This encodes CASSFAGAGGATDTQYF. The chain couples TRBV7-2 to TRBJ2-3, with 9 bases lining up with TRBD2. Germline lookup yields CDR1 SGHTA and CDR2 FQGNSA. The length of the CDR3 is 17 residues. V dropped 3 bases and J dropped 2; count of bases not matched to a gene: 9.

In this sample, this clonotype turned up many times. The chain carries TRBV29-1 and TRBJ2-5; perhaps TRBD2 as D (6 bases). With 1 base removed from V and 0 bases from J, the gap between germline ends came to 6 bases. Germline V gene sequence: CDR1 SQVTM, CDR2 ANQGSEA. This CDR3 comprises 13 residues. CDR3 loop: CSVEGGDQETQYF. CDR3 DNA: TGCAGCGTTGAAGGGGGGGACCAAGAGACCCAGTACTTC.

In its sample, this clonotype was seen a few times. The chain couples TRBV29-1 to TRBJ1-1; the match to TRBD1 covers 7 bases. Germline CDR1 is SQVTM and CDR2 is ANQGSEA. Trimming took 7 bases from V and 1 from J; bases not matched to a gene: 6. The CDR3 runs to 13 residues. This CDR3 reads CSAGQVKNTEAFF. DNA of the CDR3: TGCAGCGCAGGACAGGTGAAGAACACTGAAGCTTTCTTT.

The V gene is TRBV20-1, the J gene TRBJ2-2; 8 bases fit TRBD1. V trimming: 5 bases; J trimming: 7 bases; junction bases outside the gene matches: 6. This CDR3 spans 13 amino acids. Germline V gene sequence: CDR1 DFQATT, CDR2 SNEGSKA (reference sequence). CDR3 coding DNA: TGCAGTGCTCGACAGGGGCGGGACGGGGAGCTGTTTTTT. Protein product: CSARQGRDGELFF.

The chain links TRBV20-1 to TRBJ2-7; D gene ambiguous. Germline loops: CDR1 DFQATT, CDR2 SNEGSKA (reference sequence). The length of the CDR3 is 9 residues. The CDR3 sequence: CSAHRVQYF. For the CDR3, the DNA is TGCAGCGCTCATAGAGTCCAGTACTTC.

The chain is built from TRBV7-2 and TRBJ2-5; D is perhaps TRBD1 (6 bases). Deletions cut 4 bases from V and 1 base from J, with 19 bases between. This CDR3 contains 17 residues. The germline gives CDR1 SGHTA, CDR2 FQGNSA. This CDR3 reads CASSWDKGMGSQETQYF. The CDR3 DNA reads as TGTGCCAGCAGCTGGGACAAGGGTATGGGAAGCCAAGAGACCCAGTACTTC.

This clonotype was observed at least ten times. The rearrangement uses TRBV20-1 and TRBJ2-5; TRBD2 is a possible D gene (7 bases). Trimming cost V 2 bases and J 4 bases, with 14 bases left between them. This CDR3 is built from 14 residues. The V gene's germline CDR1 is DFQATT and CDR2 SNEGSKA (reference sequence). The CDR3 DNA follows: TGCAGTGCTAGACCCTCGGGGGGCAGAGAGACCCAGTACTTC. Amino acids: CSARPSGGRETQYF.

This clonotype appeared a few times. The genes are TRBV3-1 and TRBJ2-1; 9 positions match TRBD2. The V segment lost 2 bases and the J segment 8 bases; nucleotides outside the gene matches: 13. The CDR3 totals 17 residues. Germline V lookup: CDR1 LGHDT, CDR2 YNNKEL (reference sequence). Here the CDR3 reads CASSQRVAGARRDEQFF. The CDR3 DNA reads TGTGCCAGCAGCCAAAGAGTAGCGGGGGCCCGTCGAGATGAGCAGTTCTTC.

In this sample, this clonotype turned up a few times. The chain employs TRBV7-2 and TRBJ1-4; D gene ambiguous. V was shortened by 0 bases and J by 5 bases, with 13 bases between the two germline ends. CDR1 and CDR2 from the germline V gene are SGHTA and FQGNSA. The CDR3 loop spans 16 amino acids. This chain's CDR3 is CASSLAVAYSNEKLFF. CDR3 DNA: TGTGCCAGCAGCTTAGCGGTCGCTTACTCGAATGAAAAACTGTTTTTT.

This clonotype was seen many times. The V call is TRBV4-1, the J call TRBJ2-3, with D perhaps TRBD1 or TRBD2 (5 bases each). V lost 0 bases and J lost 5, with 6 bases in between. Germline assignment: CDR1 MGHRA and CDR2 YSYEKL. The CDR3 is made up of 13 amino acids. This CDR3 is CASSQDGGDTQYF. The CDR3 DNA sequence: TGCGCCAGCAGCCAAGATGGGGGAGATACGCAGTATTTT.

The chain links TRBV7-2 to TRBJ2-3; TRBD2 matches 7 bases. Trimming removed 2 bases from V and 4 bases from J; junction bases left unmatched: 6. The length of the CDR3 is 15 residues. The germline V gene encodes CDR1 SGHTA and CDR2 FQGNSA. The CDR3: CASSLSTSFADTQYF. CDR3 bases: TGTGCCAGCAGCTTATCGACTAGCTTCGCAGATACGCAGTATTTT.

The chain uses TRBV4-2 and TRBJ2-7, with D unresolved. The V end lost 1 base, the J end lost 1 base, and 11 bases lay between the germline ends. This CDR3 spans 15 amino acids. Germline CDR1 LGHNA, CDR2 YNFKEQ. DNA of the CDR3: TGTGCCAGCAGCCAAGGCCGAGCAGTATCCTACGAGCAGTACTTC. Translation: CASSQGRAVSYEQYF.

Comment on this clonotype: This clone may be a read error of a much larger clone one base away. The chain couples TRBV6-2 or TRBV6-3 to TRBJ2-1, with a tentative D call TRBD2 (5 bases). V dropped 5 bases and J dropped 13 bases, with 12 bases sitting between them. CDR3 length: 11 amino acids. Germline V gives CDR1 MNHEY, CDR2 SVGEGT. This CDR3 is CASSRVEVQFF. The CDR3 DNA sequence: TGTGCCAGCAGTCGCGTGGAGGTTCAGTTCTTC.

The CDR3 reads CASSQVGTGAEAFF. The CDR3 coding sequence is TGTGCCAGCAGCCAAGTCGGGACAGGGGCTGAAGCTTTCTTT. J is TRBJ1-1 and V is TRBV3-1; 10 bases line up with TRBD1. V shed 1 base and J 6 bases; nucleotides not matched to a gene: 2. CDR1 is LGHDT and CDR2 is YNNKEL in the germline V gene (reference sequence). The CDR3 runs 14 residues.